The clone carrying this T cell receptor (beta chain) was seen just once. The antigen remains unidentified. The data originate from a study of CD8 T cells in Susac syndrome. Reverse transcription of roughly 0.5 to 1 ug RNA was performed with random hexamers. TCRdb fed the immunoSEQ multiplex PCR reads into MiXCR, producing one record per CDR3 protein. The table shows around 99,000 distinct CDR3 sequences, with about 96% occurring only once. General observations from the study: Regarding the TCR sequencing and HLA analysis, the study admitted that a relatively small number of individuals were involved.

High-throughput TCR beta sequencing covered peripheral CD8+ and CD4+ T cells. The sequence derives from a human donor in good health. The sample taken for sequencing was CD4+ T cells from PBMCs.

As DNA, the CDR3 is TGTGCCAGCGTACAGAGCGGGAGGGGAGATACGCAGTATTTT. Its translation: CASVQSGRGDTQYF. The rearrangement links TRBV7-2 to TRBJ2-3, with 10 bases that match TRBD2. Germline CDR1 reads SGHTA; CDR2 reads FQGNSA. This CDR3 region has 14 residues. With 8 bases clipped from V and 5 bases from J, the junction kept 7 bases outside the gene matches.